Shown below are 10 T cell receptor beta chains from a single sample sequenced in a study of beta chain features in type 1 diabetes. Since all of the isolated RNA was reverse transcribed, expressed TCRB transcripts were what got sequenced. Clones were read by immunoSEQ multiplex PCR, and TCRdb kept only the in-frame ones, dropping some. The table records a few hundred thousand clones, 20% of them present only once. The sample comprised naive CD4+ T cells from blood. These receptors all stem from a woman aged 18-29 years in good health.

The CDR3 region is CASSRLPGNYGYTF. The CDR3 bases are TGTGCCAGCAGCCGATTGCCGGGTAACTATGGCTACACCTTC. The rearrangement uses TRBV5-6 and TRBJ1-2; no clear D. This CDR3 spans 14 amino acids. The germline V gene encodes CDR1 SGHDT and CDR2 YYEEEE. V was shortened by 4 bases and J by 1 base, with 11 bases between the two germline ends.

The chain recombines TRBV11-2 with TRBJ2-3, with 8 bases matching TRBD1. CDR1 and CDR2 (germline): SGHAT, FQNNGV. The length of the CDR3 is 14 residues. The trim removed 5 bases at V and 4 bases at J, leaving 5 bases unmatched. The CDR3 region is CASSTGQGSDTQYF. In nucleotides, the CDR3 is TGTGCCAGCAGCACCGGACAGGGATCAGATACGCAGTATTTT.

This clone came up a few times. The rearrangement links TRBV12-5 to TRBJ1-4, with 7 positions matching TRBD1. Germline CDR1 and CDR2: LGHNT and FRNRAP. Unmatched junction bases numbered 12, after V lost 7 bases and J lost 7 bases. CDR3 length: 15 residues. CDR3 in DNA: TGTGCTAGTGCCGTGACAGGGTTGTATAGTGAAAAACTGTTTTTT. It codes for CASAVTGLYSEKLFF.

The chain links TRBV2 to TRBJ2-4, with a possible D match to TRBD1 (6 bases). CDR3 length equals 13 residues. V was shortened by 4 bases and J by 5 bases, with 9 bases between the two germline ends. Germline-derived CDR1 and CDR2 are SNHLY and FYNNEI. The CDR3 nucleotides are TGTGCCAGCAGTGGGGACAACGAAAACATTCAGTACTTC. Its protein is CASSGDNENIQYF.

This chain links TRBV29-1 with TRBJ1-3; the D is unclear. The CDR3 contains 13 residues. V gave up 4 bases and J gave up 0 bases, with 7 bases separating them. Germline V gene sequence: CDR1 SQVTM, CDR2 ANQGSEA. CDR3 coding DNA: TGCAGCGTTGTAGCTTTCTCTGGAAACACCATATATTTT. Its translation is CSVVAFSGNTIYF.

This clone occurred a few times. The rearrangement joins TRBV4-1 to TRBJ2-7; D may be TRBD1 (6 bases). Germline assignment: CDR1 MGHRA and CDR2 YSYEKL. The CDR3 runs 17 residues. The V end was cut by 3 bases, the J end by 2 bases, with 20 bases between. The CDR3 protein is CASSHTLSGQTTYEQYF. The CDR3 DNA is TGCGCCAGCAGCCATACTTTATCGGGACAAACGACCTACGAGCAGTACTTC.

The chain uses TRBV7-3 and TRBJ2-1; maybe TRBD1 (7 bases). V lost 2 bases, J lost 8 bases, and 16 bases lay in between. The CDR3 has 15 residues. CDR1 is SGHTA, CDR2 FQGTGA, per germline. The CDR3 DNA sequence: TGTGCCAGCAGCTTACGGACAGGCCCGGGGGATGAGCAGTTCTTC. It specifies CASSLRTGPGDEQFF.

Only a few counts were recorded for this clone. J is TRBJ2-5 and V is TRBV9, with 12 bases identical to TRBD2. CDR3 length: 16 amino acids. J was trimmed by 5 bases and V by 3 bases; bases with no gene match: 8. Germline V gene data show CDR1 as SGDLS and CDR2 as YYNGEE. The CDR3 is CASSEGTSGLGETQYF. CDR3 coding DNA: TGTGCCAGCAGCGAGGGGACTAGCGGGTTGGGTGAGACCCAGTACTTC.

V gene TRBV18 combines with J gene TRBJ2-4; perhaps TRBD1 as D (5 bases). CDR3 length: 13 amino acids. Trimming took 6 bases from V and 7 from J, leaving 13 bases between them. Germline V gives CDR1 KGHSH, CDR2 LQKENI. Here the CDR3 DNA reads TGTGCCAGCTCGGTGGCAGGGTCTAACATTCAGTACTTC. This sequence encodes CASSVAGSNIQYF.

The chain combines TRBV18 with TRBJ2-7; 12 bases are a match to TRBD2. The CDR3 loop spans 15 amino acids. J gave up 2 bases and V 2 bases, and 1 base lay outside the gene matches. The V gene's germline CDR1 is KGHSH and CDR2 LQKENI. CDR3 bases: TGTGCCAGCTCACCAAGGACTAGCGGGGCCTACGAGCAGTACTTC. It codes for CASSPRTSGAYEQYF.